The T cell receptor beta chain under discussion was sequenced for a study of T cell responses to AZD1222 COVID-19 vaccine. General study points: Repertoires were collected only later (after the peak T cell response had occurred). Baseline seropositives among AZD1222 recipients totaled only 5 to 7. Spike-specific TCR breadth and depth were elevated following two AZD1222 doses.

The germline V gene has CDR1 MRHNA and CDR2 SNTAGT. With 5 bases clipped from V and 1 base from J, the junction kept 10 bases outside the gene matches. There are 17 residues in the CDR3. Concerning this clone: Its matching antigen is unknown.

The table came from immunoSEQ multiplex PCR; TCRdb's copy has only in-frame clones and leaves some out. The sample has 150,000 to 200,000 clones; just over 90% are singletons. This sequence was found in an adult who received the AZD1222 COVID-19 vaccine. The V and J genes are TRBV6-4 and TRBJ1-5; TRBD1 matches at 8 bases. Sequenced material: peripheral blood, taken 28 days after the second AZD1222 dose. The CDR3 bases are TGTGCCAGCAGTTATAGGACAGGGATGGGAAGCAATCAGCCCCAGCATTTT. Translating it yields CASSYRTGMGSNQPQHF.